These T cell receptor beta chains were read from a single sample in a study of control samples from healthy donors and cancer patients. Assay: immunoSEQ multiplex PCR; the TCRdb copy retains only in-frame clones and omits some. The data show 250,000 to 300,000 clones, with 82% seen just once and less than 15% held by the top ten. The sequenced sample was PBMCs. Receptors were obtained from a woman aged 55-69 years with lung cancer. The CDR3 runs from the conserved cysteine through the conserved F or W. The D gene is left open where the match is weak. Size tells how often a clone was seen (once, few, many) or the class of an expanded clone, and some rows leave it out.

abundance: -
d_gene: -
v_gene: TRBV2
j_gene: TRBJ2-3
CDR3nt: TGTGCCAGCAGCCCCATAGTGGGTCGCACAGATACGCAGTATTTT
CDR3aa: CASSPIVGRTDTQYF

abundance: -
d_gene: -
v_gene: TRBV4-1
j_gene: TRBJ1-3
CDR3nt: TGCGCCAGCAGCGACCTATCCGGAAACACCATATATTTT
CDR3aa: CASSDLSGNTIYF

abundance: -
d_gene: -
v_gene: TRBV13
j_gene: TRBJ2-1
CDR3nt: TGTGCCAGCAGCTTAGGGCTAGGGACTCAATCATACAATGAGCAGTTCTTC
CDR3aa: CASSLGLGTQSYNEQFF

abundance: few
d_gene: -
v_gene: TRBV9
j_gene: TRBJ1-1
CDR3nt: TGTGCCAGCAGCCCCCTCGATGGTACTGAAGCTTTCTTT
CDR3aa: CASSPLDGTEAFF

abundance: -
d_gene: -
v_gene: TRBV3-1/TRBV3-2
j_gene: TRBJ1-4
CDR3nt: TGTGCCAGCAGCCAAGGTACCCAGGGGACTGAAAAACTGTTTTTT
CDR3aa: CASSQGTQGTEKLFF

abundance: -
d_gene: -
v_gene: TRBV6-1
j_gene: TRBJ1-5
CDR3nt: TGTGCCAGCAGTGAAGGGGTACAACAGCCCCAGCATTTT
CDR3aa: CASSEGVQQPQHF

abundance: -
d_gene: -
v_gene: TRBV24-1
j_gene: TRBJ2-1
CDR3nt: TGTGCCACAAAGGGGTACAATGAGCAGTTCTTC
CDR3aa: CATKGYNEQFF

abundance: -
d_gene: TRBD2
v_gene: TRBV11-3
j_gene: TRBJ2-1
CDR3nt: TGTGCCAGCAGCTCGTTCTCTAGCGGGGACTACAATGAGCAGTTCTTC
CDR3aa: CASSSFSSGDYNEQFF

abundance: -
d_gene: -
v_gene: TRBV7-9
j_gene: TRBJ2-5
CDR3nt: TGTGCCAGCAGCTTAGGGTCCGTGGAGACCCAGTACTTC
CDR3aa: CASSLGSVETQYF

abundance: -
d_gene: -
v_gene: TRBV28
j_gene: TRBJ1-3
CDR3nt: TGTGCCAGTAAGGTGCCCGGCGGAAACACCATATATTTT
CDR3aa: CASKVPGGNTIYF

abundance: few
d_gene: -
v_gene: TRBV24-1
j_gene: TRBJ1-1
CDR3nt: TGTGCCACCAGTGACCCGGGACGAGGGACTGAAGCTTTCTTT
CDR3aa: CATSDPGRGTEAFF

abundance: -
d_gene: -
v_gene: TRBV5-1
j_gene: TRBJ2-1
CDR3nt: TGCGCCAGCAGCTTGGTGGCGAAGCCGGGGGATGAGCAGTTCTTC
CDR3aa: CASSLVAKPGDEQFF

abundance: once
d_gene: -
v_gene: TRBV9
j_gene: TRBJ2-7
CDR3nt: TGTGCCAGCAGCGGGCTCCTGGGGTACGAGCAGTACTTC
CDR3aa: CASSGLLGYEQYF

abundance: -
d_gene: -
v_gene: TRBV5-1
j_gene: TRBJ2-4
CDR3nt: TGCGCCAGCAGCTCGGGGCAGTCCAAAAACATTCAGTACTTC
CDR3aa: CASSSGQSKNIQYF

abundance: -
d_gene: -
v_gene: TRBV9
j_gene: TRBJ2-2
CDR3nt: TGTGCCAGCAGAGGCTCGGGGAACACCGGGGAGCTGTTTTTT
CDR3aa: CASRGSGNTGELFF